Following are 4 T cell receptor beta chains from one sample sequenced in a study of T cells of healthy individuals. Each CDR3 protein is one row after TCRdb ran MiXCR on the 5' RACE reads. The table records approximately 89,000 distinct CDR3 sequences, roughly 5% of them present only once. The receptor set was obtained from a female donor in good health.

The sample holds many counts of this clonotype. V usage is TRBV20-1 and J usage is TRBJ2-3; D gene unclear. Germline V lookup: CDR1 DFQATT, CDR2 SNEGSKA (reference sequence). The CDR3 spans 17 residues. V was clipped by 0 bases and J by 8 bases, with 24 bases between them. CDR3 DNA: TGCAGTGCTAGAGATGGTGGAGAGCCTGCCAGGTCCGCTACGCAGTATTTT. This sequence encodes CSARDGGEPARSATQYF.

This clonotype appeared many times. This rearrangement joins TRBV12-3 or TRBV12-4 to TRBJ2-3; possible D gene TRBD1, 6 bases. Trimming left V 5 bases short and J 1 base short, with 13 bases between. The CDR3 is made up of 15 amino acids. This CDR3 reads CASSLIRGGTDTQYF. DNA for the CDR3: TGTGCCAGCAGTCTCATCAGGGGAGGCACAGATACGCAGTATTTT.

This clonotype was found many times. The chain links TRBV4-2 to TRBJ2-3; TRBD1 might be the D (5 bases). Trimming took 1 base from V and 3 from J, leaving 14 bases between them. This CDR3 is 16 amino acids long. Germline CDR1 is LGHNA and CDR2 is YNFKEQ. The CDR3 DNA is TGTGCCAGCAGCCAAGCGGGCAGGGAAGAGACAGATACGCAGTATTTT. Protein product: CASSQAGREETDTQYF.

This clonotype was recorded a few times. The chain carries TRBV20-1 and TRBJ1-1; perhaps TRBD1 as D (5 bases). The length of the CDR3 is 14 residues. Germline CDR1 and CDR2: DFQATT and SNEGSKA (reference sequence). Trimming pared 7 bases from V and 7 bases from J, leaving 22 bases between. The CDR3 here is CSVGVWTGAGEAFF. In DNA form, the CDR3 reads TGCAGTGTTGGTGTGTGGACCGGGGCCGGTGAAGCTTTCTTT.